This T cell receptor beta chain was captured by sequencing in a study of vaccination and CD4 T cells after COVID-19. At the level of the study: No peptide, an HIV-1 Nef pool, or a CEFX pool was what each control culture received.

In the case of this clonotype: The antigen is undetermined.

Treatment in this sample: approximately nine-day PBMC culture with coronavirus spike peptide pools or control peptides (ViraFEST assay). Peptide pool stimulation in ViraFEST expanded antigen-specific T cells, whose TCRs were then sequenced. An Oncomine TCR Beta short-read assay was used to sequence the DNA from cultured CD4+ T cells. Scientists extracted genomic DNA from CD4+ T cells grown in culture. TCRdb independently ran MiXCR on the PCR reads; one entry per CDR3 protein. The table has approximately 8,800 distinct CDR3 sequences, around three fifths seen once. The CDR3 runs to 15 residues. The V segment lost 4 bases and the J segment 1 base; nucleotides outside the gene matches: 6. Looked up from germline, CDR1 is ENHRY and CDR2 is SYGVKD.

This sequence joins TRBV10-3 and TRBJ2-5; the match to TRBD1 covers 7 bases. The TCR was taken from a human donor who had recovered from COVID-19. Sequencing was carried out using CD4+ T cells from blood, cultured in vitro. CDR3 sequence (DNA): TGTGCCATCAGTGTCCTCGCAGGGGGCCAAGAGACCCAGTACTTC. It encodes CAISVLAGGQETQYF.